The 3 T cell receptor beta chains below come from one sample, sequenced in a study of blood T cell repertoires in COVID-19. The assay was immunoSEQ multiplex PCR, and TCRdb's table has in-frame clones only and misses some. This sample has approximately 140,000 clones, with over 80% found just once. The sequenced sample was peripheral blood. Source of these receptors: a man aged 35 to 55 with active or convalescent COVID-19.

This chain connects TRBV14 to TRBJ1-6, with D perhaps matching TRBD1 (5 bases). V shed 3 bases and J shed 6 bases, with 12 bases lying between them. CDR3 length: 15 residues. CDR1 is SGHDN, CDR2 FVKESK, per germline. CDR3 nucleotide sequence: TGTGCCAGCAGCCAGACAGTCTCTCTTAATTCACCCCTCCACTTT. The encoded protein is CASSQTVSLNSPLHF.

This rearrangement joins TRBV4-1 to TRBJ2-3; no firm D call. Germline V gene sequence: CDR1 MGHRA, CDR2 YSYEKL. V lost 1 base, J lost 2 bases, and 7 bases lay in between. The length of the CDR3 is 14 residues. CDR3 sequence (DNA): TGCGCCAGCAGCCAAGCACTAACCACAGATACGCAGTATTTT. This translates into CASSQALTTDTQYF.

This chain connects TRBV19 to TRBJ2-3, with a possible D match to TRBD1 (6 bases). The germline gives CDR1 LNHDA, CDR2 SQIVND (reference sequence). V gave up 5 bases and J gave up 1 base, with 13 bases separating them. This CDR3 has 15 amino acids. The CDR3 region is CASSLRDIGTDTQYF. The DNA of the CDR3 is TGTGCCAGTAGTCTCCGGGACATTGGCACAGATACGCAGTATTTT.